What follows are 32 T cell receptor beta chains derived from one specimen sequenced in a study of shared clonotypes between healthy human individuals. Only in-frame clones appear in the TCRdb table, and some are missing; sequencing was by immunoSEQ multiplex PCR. Of under 650,000 clones in the sample, about 95% are singletons; the top ten hold about 0.054%. The sequencing input was naive CD4+ T cells sorted from blood. As for subset: CD45RA+ positively selected. These receptors were taken from a woman under 40 in good health.

This chain links TRBV18 with TRBJ2-1; D ambiguous. The CDR3 has 18 amino acids. Deletions cut 5 bases from V and 1 base from J, with 21 bases between. From germline, CDR1 is KGHSH and CDR2 LQKENI. The CDR3 bases are TGTGCCAGCTCATCTGCCCCGGTATTAGGATCTTCCTACAATGAGCAGTTCTTC. It specifies CASSSAPVLGSSYNEQFF.

The chain carries TRBV2 and TRBJ1-2; D ambiguous. V dropped 3 bases and J dropped 7 bases, with 15 bases sitting between them. The CDR3 runs 14 residues. Per germline, CDR1 SNHLY and CDR2 FYNNEI. As DNA, the CDR3 is TGTGCCAGCAGTGACACAAGGGTCTCCCTTGGCTACACCTTC. It specifies CASSDTRVSLGYTF.

The chain has TRBV5-1 and TRBJ2-7; TRBD2 might be the D (6 bases). The CDR3 extends over 14 amino acids. Between the trimmed V and J ends, which lost 4 bases and 4 bases, there was a span of 15 bases. In germline, CDR1 is SGHRS, CDR2 YFSETQ. Written as DNA, the CDR3 is TGCGCCAGCAGCCGGGACTGGGGGTTTTACGAGCAGTACTTC. Translation: CASSRDWGFYEQYF.

The CDR3 sequence: CASSKGLMNTEAFF. DNA for the CDR3: TGTGCCAGCTCCAAGGGGTTAATGAACACTGAAGCTTTCTTT. The chain carries TRBV2 and TRBJ1-1; possibly TRBD1 for D (5 bases). The CDR3 sequence is 14 residues long. The germline V and J ends were trimmed by 8 bases and 0 bases, with 13 bases remaining between them. Germline loops: CDR1 SNHLY, CDR2 FYNNEI.

Comment on this clone: Distinct nucleotide sequences in the sample also encode this CDR3. This chain links TRBV2 with TRBJ1-2; D is uncertain. This CDR3 is 13 amino acids long. CDR1 and CDR2 from the germline V gene are SNHLY and FYNNEI. V was trimmed by 4 bases and J by 2 bases, leaving 8 bases between them. CDR3 region: CASSVTKNYGYTF. CDR3 DNA: TGTGCCAGCAGTGTGACGAAGAACTATGGCTACACCTTC.

The chain links TRBV5-6 to TRBJ2-1; 13 bases align to TRBD2. The germline V gene has CDR1 SGHDT and CDR2 YYEEEE. The CDR3 loop spans 18 amino acids. J lost 1 base, V lost 5 bases, and 9 bases had no gene match. In nucleotides, the CDR3 is TGTGCCAGCAGTTATGGGACTAGCGGGATATTTTCCTACAATGAGCAGTTCTTC. As protein: CASSYGTSGIFSYNEQFF.

The V call is TRBV5-4, the J call TRBJ2-1, with 8 nucleotides matching TRBD2. The CDR3 is 15 amino acids. V was clipped by 6 bases and J by 2 bases; unmatched bases: 7. Germline-derived CDR1 and CDR2 are SGHNT and YYREEE (reference sequence). The CDR3 DNA reads as TGTGCCAGCACCGTTGGACTAGCCGCCTACAATGAGCAGTTCTTC. Protein sequence: CASTVGLAAYNEQFF.

To note about this clone: This specimen includes other DNA sequences encoding the same CDR3. The chain carries TRBV5-1 and TRBJ2-7; no clear D. Germline V gene lookup returns CDR1 SGHRS and CDR2 YFSETQ. The CDR3 extends over 14 amino acids. V was clipped by 0 bases and J by 0 bases, with 7 bases between them. CDR3 loop: CASSLESVSYEQYF. DNA for the CDR3: TGCGCCAGCAGCTTGGAATCAGTCTCCTACGAGCAGTACTTC.

This chain joins TRBV13 and TRBJ2-2; D is possibly TRBD1 (6 bases). CDR1 and CDR2 (germline): PRHDT, FYEKMQ (reference sequence). This CDR3 has 16 residues. The germline V and J ends were trimmed by 5 bases and 5 bases, with 18 bases remaining between them. In nucleotides, the CDR3 is TGTGCCAGCAGCCCTCTTTTTCAGGGGAAAACCGGGGAGCTGTTTTTT. Its protein is CASSPLFQGKTGELFF. The whole variable domain, filled in from reference TRBV13 and TRBJ2-2, reads AAGVIQSPRHLIKEKRETATLKCYPIPRHDTVYWYQQGPGQDPQFLISFYEKMQSDKGSIPDRFSAQQFSDYHSELNMSSLELGDSALYFCASSPLFQGKTGELFFGEGSRLTVL.

V is TRBV30 and J is TRBJ1-2, with 7 bases fitting TRBD1. Germline lookup yields CDR1 GTSNPN and CDR2 SVGIG (reference sequence). With V trimmed by 3 bases and J by 3 bases, 4 bases remained unmatched. CDR3 length: 13 residues. The CDR3 spells CAWSGQDHYGYTF. The DNA for the CDR3 is TGTGCCTGGAGCGGACAGGACCACTATGGCTACACCTTC.

This chain links TRBV19 with TRBJ1-5; the D is unclear. The V end was cut by 4 bases, the J end by 4 bases, with 17 bases between. The germline V gene encodes CDR1 LNHDA and CDR2 SQIVND (reference sequence). CDR3 size: 16 residues. This CDR3 is CASSTAGSRINQPQHF. The CDR3 nucleotides read TGTGCCAGTAGTACGGCAGGCTCTCGAATTAATCAGCCCCAGCATTTT.

This chain's CDR3 is CASSSYGSDRLSIAQYF. As DNA, the CDR3 is TGTGCCAGCAGTTCGTACGGCTCGGACAGGTTGTCGATTGCCCAGTACTTC. The V and J genes are TRBV27 and TRBJ2-5; 7 bases are shared with TRBD1. Germline-derived CDR1 and CDR2 are MNHEY and SMNVEV (reference sequence). V shed 4 bases and J 9 bases; nucleotides not matched to a gene: 20. The CDR3 is made up of 17 amino acids.

The chain has TRBV2 and TRBJ2-7; no firm D call. This CDR3 region has 14 residues. V lost 4 bases and J 4 bases, leaving 14 bases between the germline ends. Germline V gene data show CDR1 as SNHLY and CDR2 as FYNNEI. The CDR3 spells CASSVMSERYEQYF. CDR3 bases: TGTGCCAGCAGTGTGATGTCGGAAAGATACGAGCAGTACTTC.

The chain joins TRBV28 to TRBJ1-2; TRBD1 might be the D (5 bases). CDR1 and CDR2 (germline): MDHEN, SYDVKM. The CDR3 spans 14 residues. Deletions cut 4 bases from V and 4 bases from J, with 13 bases between. The CDR3 is CASSSHQGGYGYTF. For the CDR3, the DNA is TGTGCCAGCAGTTCCCACCAGGGAGGCTATGGCTACACCTTC.

The J gene is TRBJ2-3, the V gene TRBV28; 11 nucleotides align to TRBD2. J was trimmed by 0 bases and V by 6 bases; bases with no gene match: 8. Germline CDR1 MDHEN, CDR2 SYDVKM. CDR3 length: 17 amino acids. Written as DNA, the CDR3 is TGTGCCAGCAGCCGAGGACTAGCGGGCCATAGCACAGATACGCAGTATTTT. This translates into CASSRGLAGHSTDTQYF.

The V call is TRBV11-2, the J call TRBJ1-1; perhaps TRBD1 as D (6 bases). Germline V gene lookup returns CDR1 SGHAT and CDR2 FQNNGV. CDR3 length: 14 amino acids. The germline V and J ends were trimmed by 1 base and 11 bases, with 17 bases remaining between them. The CDR3: CASSLGRQAFGAFF. DNA for the CDR3: TGTGCCAGCAGCTTAGGGAGACAGGCCTTCGGGGCTTTCTTT.

V is TRBV27 and J is TRBJ1-5; D gene uncertain. Trimming removed 3 bases from V and 4 bases from J, with 4 bases in between. The germline V gene has CDR1 MNHEY and CDR2 SMNVEV (reference sequence). The CDR3 runs to 12 residues. The CDR3 sequence is CASSFYNQPQHF. Written as DNA, the CDR3 is TGTGCCAGCAGTTTTTATAATCAGCCCCAGCATTTT.

The chain recombines TRBV10-3 with TRBJ2-7; D might be TRBD2 (5 bases). The germline V gene encodes CDR1 ENHRY and CDR2 SYGVKD. The CDR3 covers 12 residues. V lost 0 bases, J lost 7 bases, and 7 bases lay in between. The CDR3: CAISESGEEQYF. The CDR3 nucleotides read TGTGCCATCAGTGAGTCGGGAGAGGAGCAGTACTTC.

The V gene is TRBV5-1, the J gene TRBJ2-7; D is unclear. The CDR3 length is 14 residues. V was shortened by 0 bases and J by 0 bases, with 7 bases between the two germline ends. Germline CDR1 and CDR2: SGHRS and YFSETQ. The CDR3 DNA sequence: TGCGCCAGCAGCTTGGAGGCCAGCTCCTACGAGCAGTACTTC. This gives the protein CASSLEASSYEQYF. The full variable domain, rest sourced from reference TRBV5-1 and TRBJ2-7, is KAGVTQTPRYLIKTRGQQVTLSCSPISGHRSVSWYQQTPGQGLQFLFEYFSETQRNKGNFPGRFSGRQFSNSRSEMNVSTLELGDSALYLCASSLEASSYEQYFGPGTRLTVT.

This chain links TRBV19 with TRBJ2-2; possibly TRBD1 or TRBD2 for D (5 bases each). This CDR3 region has 18 residues. The V end lost 1 base, the J end lost 0 bases, and 15 bases lay between the germline ends. The germline V gene has CDR1 LNHDA and CDR2 SQIVND (reference sequence). In nucleotides, the CDR3 is TGTGCCAGTAGTATAGGGGGGACCCTGTTCGCGAACACCGGGGAGCTGTTTTTT. This sequence encodes CASSIGGTLFANTGELFF. The whole variable domain, remainder taken from reference TRBV19 and TRBJ2-2, is DGGITQSPKYLFRKEGQNVTLSCEQNLNHDAMYWYRQDPGQGLRLIYYSQIVNDFQKGDIAEGYSVSREKKESFPLTVTSAQKNPTAFYLCASSIGGTLFANTGELFFGEGSRLTVL.

This chain links TRBV6-5 with TRBJ2-2, with 9 nucleotides matching TRBD2. The V and J ends lost 0 bases and 2 bases, in that order; junction bases with no gene match: 1. The length of the CDR3 is 16 residues. CDR1 and CDR2 (germline): MNHEY, SVGAGI. The CDR3: CASSYSTSGNTGELFF. The CDR3 DNA reads as TGTGCCAGCAGTTACTCGACTAGCGGAAACACCGGGGAGCTGTTTTTT.

This chain uses TRBV19 with TRBJ1-4, with 7 bases lining up with TRBD1. J lost 5 bases, V lost 6 bases, and 6 bases had no gene match. The CDR3 length is 14 residues. Germline CDR1 reads LNHDA; CDR2 reads SQIVND (reference sequence). CDR3 bases: TGTGCCAGTAGAAAACAGGGGAAGAATGAAAAACTGTTTTTT. This codes for CASRKQGKNEKLFF.

This sequence joins TRBV6-6 and TRBJ2-3, with 11 bases matching TRBD2. The J segment lost 6 bases and the V segment lost 7 bases, leaving 3 bases of the junction unmatched. Germline-derived CDR1 and CDR2 are MNHNY and SVGAGI (reference sequence). The CDR3 has 13 residues. The CDR3 sequence: CASTASGRDTQYF. CDR3 bases: TGTGCCAGCACAGCTAGCGGGAGGGATACGCAGTATTTT.

The V and J genes are TRBV5-1 and TRBJ2-1, with 7 bases aligning to TRBD2. The trim removed 0 bases at V and 4 bases at J, leaving 7 bases unmatched. Germline loops: CDR1 SGHRS, CDR2 YFSETQ. This CDR3 has 16 residues. The CDR3 protein is CASSLDGERGYNEQFF. The CDR3 nucleotides read TGCGCCAGCAGCTTGGATGGCGAGCGGGGATACAATGAGCAGTTCTTC.

The chain recombines TRBV29-1 with TRBJ2-3; TRBD2 agrees at 8 bases. The CDR3 length is 14 residues. With V trimmed by 5 bases and J by 2 bases, 6 bases remained unmatched. Germline CDR1 reads SQVTM; CDR2 reads ANQGSEA. The CDR3 nucleotides are TGCAGCGTTCGGCAGCGGGAGCCCACAGATACGCAGTATTTT. Its protein is CSVRQREPTDTQYF.

V usage is TRBV27 and J usage is TRBJ2-7; 11 bases align to TRBD2. Germline V CDR1 and CDR2: MNHEY, SMNVEV (reference sequence). This CDR3 has 14 amino acids. With V trimmed by 5 bases and J by 2 bases, 2 bases remained unmatched. This CDR3 reads CASSGTSGPYEQYF. DNA of the CDR3: TGTGCCAGCAGTGGGACTAGCGGACCCTACGAGCAGTACTTC.

The rearrangement uses TRBV28 and TRBJ2-3; 12 bases line up with TRBD2. CDR3 size: 13 residues. Germline-derived CDR1 and CDR2 are MDHEN and SYDVKM. Losses at the gene ends were 8 bases for V and 4 bases for J; bases not matched to a gene: 1. CDR3 sequence reads: CASLAGGPDTQYF. DNA for the CDR3: TGTGCCAGCCTAGCGGGAGGGCCAGATACGCAGTATTTT.

The chain recombines TRBV18 with TRBJ1-1; unclear D gene. The V end lost 0 bases, the J end lost 5 bases, and 10 bases lay between the germline ends. The CDR3 runs to 14 residues. CDR1 is KGHSH and CDR2 is LQKENI in the germline V gene. This CDR3 is CASSPPRGGTEAFF. The CDR3 DNA reads TGTGCCAGCTCACCACCGCGGGGTGGAACTGAAGCTTTCTTT.

The chain uses TRBV28 and TRBJ1-1; 8 nucleotides line up with TRBD1. CDR1 and CDR2 from the germline V gene are MDHEN and SYDVKM. The V and J ends lost 3 bases and 7 bases, in that order; junction bases with no gene match: 1. The CDR3 loop spans 12 amino acids. CDR3 coding DNA: TGTGCCAGCAGTTTCACAGGGGGTGAAGCTTTCTTT. Amino acids: CASSFTGGEAFF.

The chain couples TRBV28 to TRBJ2-7; D possibly matches TRBD1 or TRBD2 (6 bases each). The germline V and J ends were trimmed by 6 bases and 6 bases, with 24 bases remaining between them. Germline CDR1 is MDHEN and CDR2 is SYDVKM. The CDR3 spans 16 residues. The CDR3 loop is CASSPRAGGYRREQYF. The CDR3 nucleotides read TGTGCCAGCAGCCCCAGGGCCGGGGGCTATCGTCGCGAGCAGTACTTC.

The rearrangement uses TRBV19 and TRBJ2-1; D is possibly TRBD2 (7 bases). The CDR3 length is 17 residues. The V gene lost 7 bases and the J gene lost 0 bases, with 19 bases spanning the gap. Germline V CDR1 and CDR2: LNHDA, SQIVND (reference sequence). The CDR3 region is CASMGRGGSSSYNEQFF. The DNA for the CDR3 is TGTGCCAGTATGGGTAGGGGGGGCTCGAGCTCCTACAATGAGCAGTTCTTC.

V is TRBV29-1 and J is TRBJ2-1; 10 bases line up with TRBD2. Germline CDR1 SQVTM, CDR2 ANQGSEA. With 2 bases clipped from V and 10 bases from J, the junction kept 11 bases outside the gene matches. The CDR3 length is 15 residues. CDR3 region: CSVEFRASGSWEQFF. DNA for the CDR3: TGCAGCGTTGAATTTAGGGCTAGCGGGAGTTGGGAGCAGTTCTTC.